This T cell receptor (beta chain) originates from a study of cytomegalovirus exposure and HLA in healthy donors. General study results and limits: CMV serostatus was the sole immune exposure information available.

This clone has only a few counts. Its target is unknown. The CDR3 has 15 amino acids. Trimming cost V 5 bases and J 5 bases; bases outside gene matches: 3. Germline CDR1 reads SGHVS; CDR2 reads FQNEAQ. Use of 60 Vbeta and 13 Jbeta primers characterized the PCR. This table comes from immunoSEQ multiplex PCR, and its TCRdb copy is limited to in-frame clones, with some not included. The data show about 99,000 clones, with around 80% seen just once and approximately 1.7% held by the top ten. Nominally healthy donors provided the samples, though records likely missed some immune exposures. Sequencing was carried out using PBMCs. This chain uses TRBV7-8 with TRBJ2-5; the match to TRBD2 covers 15 bases. This TCR derives from a woman between 40 and 55 years old in good health and CMV-seronegative. The chain's CDR3 is CASSLGLAGGETQYF. The DNA for the CDR3 is TGTGCCAGCAGCCTCGGACTAGCGGGGGGGGAGACCCAGTACTTC.